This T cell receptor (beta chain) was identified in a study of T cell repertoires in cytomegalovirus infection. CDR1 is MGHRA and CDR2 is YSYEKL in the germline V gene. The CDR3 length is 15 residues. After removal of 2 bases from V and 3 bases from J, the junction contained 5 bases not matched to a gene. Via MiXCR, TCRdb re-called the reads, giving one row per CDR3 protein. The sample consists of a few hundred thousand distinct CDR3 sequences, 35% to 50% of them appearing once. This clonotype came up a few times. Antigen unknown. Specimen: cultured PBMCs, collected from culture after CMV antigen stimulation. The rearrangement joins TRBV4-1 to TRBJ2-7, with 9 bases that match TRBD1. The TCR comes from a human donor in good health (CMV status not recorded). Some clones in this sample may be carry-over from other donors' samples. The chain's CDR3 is CASSQRTGDFYEQYF. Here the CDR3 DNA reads TGCGCCAGCAGCCAAAGGACAGGGGATTTCTACGAGCAGTACTTC.